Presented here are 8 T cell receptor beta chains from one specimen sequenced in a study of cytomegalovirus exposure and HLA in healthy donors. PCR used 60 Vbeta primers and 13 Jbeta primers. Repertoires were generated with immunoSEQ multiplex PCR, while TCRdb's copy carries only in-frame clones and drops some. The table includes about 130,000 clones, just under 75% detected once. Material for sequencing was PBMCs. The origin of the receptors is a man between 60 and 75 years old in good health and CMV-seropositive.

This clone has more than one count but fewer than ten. CDR3 DNA: TGTGCCAGCAGCCCCCATCGAGCGGGACAGGGAGCCTATGGCTACACCTTC. This translates into CASSPHRAGQGAYGYTF. The J gene is TRBJ1-2, the V gene TRBV7-9, with 9 bases that match TRBD1. CDR3 length: 17 amino acids. V lost 5 bases, J lost 4 bases, and 14 bases stayed unmatched. Germline CDR1 reads SEHNR; CDR2 reads FQNEAQ (reference sequence).

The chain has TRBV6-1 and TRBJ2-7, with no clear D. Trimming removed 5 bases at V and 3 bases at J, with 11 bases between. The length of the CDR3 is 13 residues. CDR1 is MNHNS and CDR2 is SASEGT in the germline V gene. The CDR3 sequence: CASSPGVYYEQYF. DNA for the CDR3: TGTGCCAGCAGTCCGGGTGTCTACTACGAGCAGTACTTC.

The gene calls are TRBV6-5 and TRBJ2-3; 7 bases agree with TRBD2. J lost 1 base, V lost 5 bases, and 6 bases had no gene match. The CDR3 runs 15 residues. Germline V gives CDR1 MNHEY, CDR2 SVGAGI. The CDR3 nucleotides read TGTGCCAGCAGTGCCCGGGGGAGGGGCACAGATACGCAGTATTTT. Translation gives CASSARGRGTDTQYF.

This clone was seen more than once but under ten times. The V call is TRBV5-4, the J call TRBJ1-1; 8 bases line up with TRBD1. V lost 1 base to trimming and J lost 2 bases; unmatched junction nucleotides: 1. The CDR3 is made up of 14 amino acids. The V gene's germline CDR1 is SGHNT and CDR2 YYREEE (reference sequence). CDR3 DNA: TGTGCCAGCAGCTTGACAGGGGGAAACACTGAAGCTTTCTTT. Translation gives CASSLTGGNTEAFF. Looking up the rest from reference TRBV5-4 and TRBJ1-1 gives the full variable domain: ETGVTQSPTHLIKTRGQQVTLRCSSQSGHNTVSWYQQALGQGPQFIFQYYREEENGRGNFPPRFSGLQFPNYSSELNVNALELDDSALYLCASSLTGGNTEAFFGQGTRLTVV.

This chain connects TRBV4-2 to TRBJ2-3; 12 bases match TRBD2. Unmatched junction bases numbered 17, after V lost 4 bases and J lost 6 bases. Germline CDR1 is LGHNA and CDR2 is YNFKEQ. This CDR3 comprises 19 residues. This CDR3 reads CASSPQQELAGGATDTQYF. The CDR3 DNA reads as TGTGCCAGCAGCCCCCAGCAGGAACTAGCGGGGGGCGCCACTGATACGCAGTATTTT.

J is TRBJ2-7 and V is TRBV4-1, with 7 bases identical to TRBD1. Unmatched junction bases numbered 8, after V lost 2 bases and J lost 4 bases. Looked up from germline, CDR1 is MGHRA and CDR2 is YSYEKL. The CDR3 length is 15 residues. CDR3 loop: CASSQSSGTEYEQYF. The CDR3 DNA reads TGCGCCAGCAGCCAATCCTCCGGGACAGAATACGAGCAGTACTTC.

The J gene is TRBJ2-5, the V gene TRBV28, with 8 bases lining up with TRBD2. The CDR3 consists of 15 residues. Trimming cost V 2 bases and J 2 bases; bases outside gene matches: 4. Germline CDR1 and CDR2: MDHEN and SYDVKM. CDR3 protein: CASSLGGGGQETQYF. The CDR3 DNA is TGTGCCAGCAGTTTAGGGGGCGGGGGGCAAGAGACCCAGTACTTC. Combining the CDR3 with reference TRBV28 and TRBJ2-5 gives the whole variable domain DVKVTQSSRYLVKRTGEKVFLECVQDMDHENMFWYRQDPGLGLRLIYFSYDVKMKEKGDIPEGYSVSREKKERFSLILESASTNQTSMYLCASSLGGGGQETQYFGPGTRLLVL.

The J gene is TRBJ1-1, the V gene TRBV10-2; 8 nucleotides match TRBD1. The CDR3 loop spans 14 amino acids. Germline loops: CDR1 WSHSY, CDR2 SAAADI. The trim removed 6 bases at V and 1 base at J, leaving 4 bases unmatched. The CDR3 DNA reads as TGCGCCAGCAGCGGTGGGACAGGGAACACTGAAGCTTTCTTT. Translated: CASSGGTGNTEAFF.